The following is a T cell receptor (beta chain) sequence with its context. Antigen specificity is unknown. This specimen belongs to a study of identical twins. Findings and caveats of the study: High-abundance cord blood beta clonotypes had fewer insertions; memory repertoires showed none. The study found excess low generation probability among twin-shared out-of-frame alpha sequences.

TCRdb reprocessed the 5' RACE reads with MiXCR, giving one entry per CDR3 protein. The table has about 530,000 distinct CDR3 sequences, around 22% seen once. This sample also belongs to another study, concerning yellow fever vaccine responses in identical twins.

Sample: CD4+ T cells sorted from blood. This TCR derives from a young woman in good health.

The chain's CDR3 is CSVEIGIAAKINEQFF. DNA of the CDR3: TGCAGCGTTGAAATCGGAATAGCGGCTAAAATCAATGAGCAGTTCTTC. The chain recombines TRBV29-1 with TRBJ2-1; tentative D call: TRBD2 (6 bases). Looked up from germline, CDR1 is SQVTM and CDR2 is ANQGSEA. V was shortened by 2 bases and J by 6 bases, with 20 bases between the two germline ends. This CDR3 comprises 16 residues.